A single sample gave rise to the 2 T cell receptor beta chains below, sequenced in a study of Ad26.COV2.S vaccination and SARS-CoV-2 variants (dated by TCRdb to the early 2020s). In the paper's terms, the treatment or condition label means: 15 to 20 received Ad26.COV2.S at low or high dose, single or two shots; about 5 received placebo; per-sample allocation not given. Repertoires of vaccine and placebo recipients were sequenced from samples collected on day 63 after the first injection. The protocol used for the library was the immunoSEQ multiplex PCR assay. The table comes from immuneACCESS by way of TCRdb, which keeps in-frame sequences with V and J called. Part of the clones is missing from these tables; in studies checked, under half for an unresolved V gene and the rest for unknown reasons. Counted in this sample were about 350,000 clones; around 90% of them appeared once. The ten largest clonotypes hold around 6.4% of the sample.

Sequenced material: peripheral blood, taken in a trial of Ad26.COV2.S vaccine versus placebo. The receptor source for this set is a person between 18 and 60 years old who received the Ad26.COV2.S COVID-19 vaccine or a placebo.

J is TRBJ2-7 and V is TRBV5-1; 10 bases match TRBD1. The junction had 9 bases not matched to a gene; V was cut back by 6 bases and J by 6 bases. Germline CDR1 and CDR2: SGHRS and YFSETQ. The CDR3 length is 14 residues. CDR3: CASKPGQGYAEQYF. CDR3 bases: TGCGCCAGCAAACCGGGACAGGGGTACGCCGAGCAGTACTTC.

The CDR3: CASSVAGQGAHEQYF. The CDR3 DNA reads TGTGCCAGCAGCGTAGCAGGGCAGGGGGCCCACGAGCAGTACTTC. The J gene is TRBJ2-7, the V gene TRBV9; 8 nucleotides match TRBD1. The trim removed 0 bases at V and 5 bases at J, leaving 7 bases unmatched. Per germline, CDR1 SGDLS and CDR2 YYNGEE. The CDR3 covers 15 residues.